What follows is one TCR beta chain and its context. Its antigen is still unknown. The data originate from a study of T cell responses to AZD1222 COVID-19 vaccine. Study-wide results and caveats: Among the donors, most were white British and more were female, and clonal diversity was possibly underestimated.

TCRdb keeps only in-frame clones here, not all; method: immunoSEQ multiplex PCR. The sample lists about 110,000 clones; approximately 89% were seen once. Sequenced here: peripheral blood, sampled on day 0 of MenACWY control vaccination. The origin of this receptor is an adult in good health.

This CDR3 is CASSLTGEKNIQYF. CDR3 in DNA: TGTGCCAGCAGTTTAACGGGAGAGAAAAACATTCAGTACTTC. This chain links TRBV6-2 or TRBV6-3 with TRBJ2-4; TRBD2 might be the D (6 bases). Germline V gene data show CDR1 as MNHEY and CDR2 as SVGEGT. V was cut by 4 bases and J by 4 bases, with 11 bases left in between. The CDR3 contains 14 residues.